The following is a T cell receptor beta chain sequence with its context. Antigen: not known. CD8 T cells were positively selected from what remained after CD4 positive selection. The V and J ends lost 2 bases and 6 bases respectively, with 24 bases between them. The CDR3 is made up of 18 amino acids. Germline CDR1 reads SGHDN; CDR2 reads FVKESK. The record originates from a study of naive and memory T cell subsets. Two oligonucleotides, mixed equimolar, formed the beta constant-region primer covering TRBC1 and TRBC2. Four rounds of PCR amplified the ligated cDNA using nested alpha and beta constant-region primers plus SP2. MiXCR was run by TCRdb on the UMI-ligation and nested PCR reads, yielding one entry per CDR3 protein. The sample shows about 90,000 distinct CDR3 sequences, approximately 10% of them seen only once. Findings and limits, study-wide: From naive to CM, EM and EMRA, diversity decreased and Gini increased. TCR counts from RNA may reflect activation-linked expression changes. A few larger clonotypes appeared in naive repertoires, especially CD8, possibly memory cells re-expressing CD45RA. The power law exponent of TCR abundance differed between naive and memory cells.

The genes are TRBV14 and TRBJ2-3; D may match TRBD1 or TRBD2 (6 bases each). The specimen was naive CD4+ T cells from blood. This receptor was obtained from a human donor in good health. CDR3 in amino acids: CASSQRRRGYGHTDTQYF. CDR3 DNA: TGTGCCAGCAGCCAACGAAGGAGGGGGTATGGTCACACGGATACGCAGTATTTT.